Listed here are 30 T cell receptor beta chains from one sample, sequenced in a study of Graves' ophthalmopathy and Graves' hyperthyroidism. Amplification from RNA transcripts yielded the TCR beta CDR3 regions. RT-PCR with HTBI primers came first, then second-round multiplex PCR. TCRdb independently ran MiXCR on the multiplex PCR reads; one entry per CDR3 protein. The sample carries hundreds of thousands of distinct CDR3 sequences, about two fifths recorded once. Sequenced material: peripheral blood. The receptors were sampled from an adult man with Graves' ophthalmopathy.

This clonotype was counted ten times or more. The chain is built from TRBV24-1 and TRBJ1-5; D remains ambiguous. V lost 7 bases and J 0 bases, leaving 9 bases between the germline ends. The CDR3 is 14 amino acids. Germline V gives CDR1 KGHDR, CDR2 SFDVKD. CDR3 sequence: CATSGSYSNQPQHF. The CDR3 DNA reads TGTGCCACCAGCGGAAGTTATAGCAATCAGCCCCAGCATTTT.

At least ten counts were recorded for this clonotype. The genes are TRBV20-1 and TRBJ1-6; tentatively, D is TRBD1 (5 bases). V was shortened by 7 bases and J by 10 bases, with 20 bases between the two germline ends. The CDR3 runs 14 residues. Germline V gives CDR1 DFQATT, CDR2 SNEGSKA (reference sequence). CDR3 DNA: TGCAGTGGGGGGAGAGGAAGAGGAGACTCACCCCTCCACTTT. This encodes CSGGRGRGDSPLHF.

The rearrangement joins TRBV25-1 to TRBJ1-5, with 10 nucleotides matching TRBD1. This CDR3 spans 14 amino acids. CDR1 and CDR2 from the germline V gene are MGHDK and SYGVNS. With 6 bases clipped from V and 3 bases from J, the junction kept 2 bases outside the gene matches. CDR3 DNA sequence: TGTGCCAGCAGGGACAGGGGGATCAATCAGCCCCAGCATTTT. Its protein is CASRDRGINQPQHF.

This clonotype was detected once. The chain carries TRBV7-9 and TRBJ1-2, with unresolved D. This CDR3 contains 13 residues. Germline loops: CDR1 SEHNR, CDR2 FQNEAQ (reference sequence). V was clipped by 1 base and J by 5 bases, with 8 bases between them. This chain's CDR3 is CASSLGLTYGYTF. The DNA of the CDR3 is TGTGCCAGCAGCTTAGGACTGACTTATGGCTACACCTTC.

The gene calls are TRBV5-1 and TRBJ2-5; D may be TRBD1 (6 bases). Germline lookup yields CDR1 SGHRS and CDR2 YFSETQ. This CDR3 is 15 amino acids long. Between the trimmed V and J ends, which lost 0 bases and 5 bases, there was a span of 14 bases. CDR3 loop: CASSLGQARDETQYF. The DNA for the CDR3 is TGCGCCAGCAGCTTGGGACAGGCCCGGGACGAGACCCAGTACTTC. The complete variable domain, with remaining parts taken from reference TRBV5-1 and TRBJ2-5, reads KAGVTQTPRYLIKTRGQQVTLSCSPISGHRSVSWYQQTPGQGLQFLFEYFSETQRNKGNFPGRFSGRQFSNSRSEMNVSTLELGDSALYLCASSLGQARDETQYFGPGTRLLVL.

The chain couples TRBV10-3 to TRBJ1-2, with 8 nucleotides matching TRBD1. The CDR3 spans 15 residues. Germline V gene sequence: CDR1 ENHRY, CDR2 SYGVKD. V dropped 3 bases and J dropped 1; count of bases not matched to a gene: 4. This CDR3 reads CAISDQGQGNYGYTF. The CDR3 region has the DNA TGTGCCATCAGTGACCAAGGACAGGGTAACTATGGCTACACCTTC.

The chain joins TRBV24-1 to TRBJ1-1, with 11 bases matching TRBD1. The CDR3 spans 16 residues. CDR1 KGHDR and CDR2 SFDVKD come from the germline V gene. Unmatched junction bases numbered 4, after V lost 4 bases and J lost 1 base. The CDR3 region has the DNA TGTGCCACCAGTGACTCTGGACAGGGGGCGAACACTGAAGCTTTCTTT. Protein product: CATSDSGQGANTEAFF.

This clonotype has ten or more counts. The chain links TRBV11-2 to TRBJ2-7; the match to TRBD2 covers 11 bases. The V segment lost 1 base and the J segment 4 bases; nucleotides outside the gene matches: 6. The CDR3 loop spans 16 amino acids. Germline loops: CDR1 SGHAT, CDR2 FQNNGV. CDR3 DNA: TGTGCCAGCAGCTTAGGTGGTTTAGCGGGAGGGTACGAGCAGTACTTC. Its protein is CASSLGGLAGGYEQYF.

The table lists this clonotype with many counts. J is TRBJ2-5 and V is TRBV7-9; 7 bases align to TRBD1. Germline V gene sequence: CDR1 SEHNR, CDR2 FQNEAQ (reference sequence). Germline trimming cut 4 bases from V and 4 bases from J; bases unmatched to any gene: 9. This CDR3 comprises 15 residues. The CDR3 sequence is CASSYWTGRGETQYF. The CDR3 DNA is TGTGCCAGCAGCTACTGGACAGGCCGGGGAGAGACCCAGTACTTC.

The chain is built from TRBV15 and TRBJ1-6; D may be TRBD1 (5 bases). The CDR3 is 12 residues long. Germline CDR1 LNHNV, CDR2 YYDKDF (reference sequence). V was pared by 2 bases and J by 14 bases, with 10 bases between. The CDR3 loop is CATSRPQGALHF. Here the CDR3 DNA reads TGTGCCACCAGCAGACCCCAGGGTGCCCTCCACTTT.

This clonotype was picked up many times. A junction boundary mismatches the germline segment, possibly from a read error. This rearrangement joins TRBV4-2 to TRBJ2-7, with no clear D. Germline values: CDR1 LGHNA, CDR2 YNFKEQ. This CDR3 is 13 amino acids long. CDR3 nucleotide sequence: TGTGCCAGCAGCTCCCCTCGCTCCCACGAGCAGTACTTC. Translation gives CASSSPRSHEQYF.

Many counts were recorded for this clonotype. CDR3 region: CATSDSLRNTGELFF. CDR3 bases: TGTGCCACCAGTGATAGCCTAAGGAACACCGGGGAGCTGTTTTTT. The chain employs TRBV24-1 and TRBJ2-2, with no clear D. The length of the CDR3 is 15 residues. Trimming took off 3 bases at V and 1 base at J, with 8 bases between the two ends. The germline V gene encodes CDR1 KGHDR and CDR2 SFDVKD.

The V gene is TRBV20-1, the J gene TRBJ2-5, with D unresolved. Germline V CDR1 and CDR2: DFQATT, SNEGSKA (reference sequence). Between the trimmed V and J ends, which lost 3 bases and 0 bases, there was a span of 8 bases. The CDR3 runs to 13 residues. The CDR3 reads CSARIRYQETQYF. The CDR3 DNA is TGCAGTGCTAGGATCAGGTACCAAGAGACCCAGTACTTC.

This clonotype showed up many times. J is TRBJ2-6 and V is TRBV5-8; 8 bases agree with TRBD1. Trimming took 9 bases from V and 0 from J; bases not matched to a gene: 8. The CDR3 spans 16 residues. Germline V gives CDR1 SGHTS, CDR2 YDEGEE. CDR3 DNA sequence: TGTGCCATCGACAGGGGTCTAAGCTCTGGGGCCAACGTCCTGACTTTC. This gives the protein CAIDRGLSSGANVLTF. The full variable domain, its missing parts supplied by reference TRBV5-8 and TRBJ2-6, is EAGVTQSPTHLIKTRGQQATLRCSPISGHTSVYWYQQALGLGLQFLLWYDEGEERNRGNFPPRFSGRQFPNYSSELNVNALELEDSALYLCAIDRGLSSGANVLTFGAGSRLTVL.

At least ten counts were recorded for this clonotype. The chain recombines TRBV9 with TRBJ2-6; D is tentatively TRBD1 or TRBD2 (5 bases each). The CDR3 has 17 amino acids. Germline CDR1 is SGDLS and CDR2 is YYNGEE. The ends were cut back, 0 bases at V and 0 bases at J, with 10 bases in the middle. The CDR3 DNA reads TGTGCCAGCAGCGTAGCCGGGGCTCACTCTGGGGCCAACGTCCTGACTTTC. Its translation is CASSVAGAHSGANVLTF. Together with reference TRBV9 and TRBJ2-6, the CDR3 gives the full variable domain: DSGVTQTPKHLITATGQRVTLRCSPRSGDLSVYWYQQSLDQGLQFLIQYYNGEERAKGNILERFSAQQFPDLHSELNLSSLELGDSALYFCASSVAGAHSGANVLTFGAGSRLTVL.

J is TRBJ1-6 and V is TRBV29-1; no clear D. The V gene's germline CDR1 is SQVTM and CDR2 ANQGSEA. CDR3 size: 12 residues. The CDR3 DNA follows: TGCAGTTTAAGGGTGGGGAATTCACCCCTCCACTTT. Its protein product is CSLRVGNSPLHF.

This clonotype has a count of ten or more. The chain employs TRBV11-3 and TRBJ1-1; TRBD1 aligns across 7 bases. Germline loops: CDR1 SGHNT, CDR2 YENEEA. The CDR3 totals 13 residues. J was trimmed by 0 bases and V by 10 bases; bases with no gene match: 5. CDR3 nucleotide sequence: TGTGCCACCCACGGGACAGTGAACACTGAAGCTTTCTTT. Its protein product is CATHGTVNTEAFF.

This clonotype was seen a handful of times. The chain employs TRBV4-3 and TRBJ1-4; no clear D gene. The CDR3 sequence is 11 residues long. Germline V gene data show CDR1 as LGHNA and CDR2 as YSLEER. V was pared by 4 bases and J by 13 bases, with 10 bases between. The CDR3 loop is CASSPGSGLFF. The CDR3 DNA is TGCGCCAGCAGCCCGGGGTCGGGACTGTTTTTT.

The genes are TRBV9 and TRBJ2-2, with TRBD2 matching over 9 bases. The CDR3 loop spans 14 amino acids. Germline V gene lookup returns CDR1 SGDLS and CDR2 YYNGEE. V shed 7 bases, J shed 8 bases, and the junction held 9 bases outside the gene matches. CDR3 sequence reads: CASRSSGSSGELFF. The CDR3 nucleotides read TGTGCCAGCCGAAGTAGCGGGAGTTCGGGGGAGCTGTTTTTT.

This clonotype was seen a handful of times. As DNA, the CDR3 is TGTGCCAGCAGCCCGGACGAACTAGCGGCAACCTTCTACCAAGAGACCCAGTACTTC. Its translation: CASSPDELAATFYQETQYF. The chain couples TRBV14 to TRBJ2-5; 8 bases line up with TRBD2. The CDR3 spans 19 residues. V lost 4 bases and J lost 0; bases outside the gene matches: 16. Germline CDR1 SGHDN, CDR2 FVKESK. Full variable domain (remainder filled in from reference TRBV14 and TRBJ2-5): EAGVTQFPSHSVIEKGQTVTLRCDPISGHDNLYWYRRVMGKEIKFLLHFVKESKQDESGMPNNRFLAERTGGTYSTLKVQPAELEDSGVYFCASSPDELAATFYQETQYFGPGTRLLVL.

This clonotype was found many times. The chain combines TRBV9 with TRBJ2-5; possibly TRBD2 for D (6 bases). Looked up from germline, CDR1 is SGDLS and CDR2 is YYNGEE. This CDR3 region has 14 residues. V lost 4 bases to trimming and J lost 6 bases, with 16 bases between them. The CDR3 DNA reads as TGTGCCAGCAGCCTGGACGGGAGTAGAAAGACCCAGTACTTC. Encoded protein: CASSLDGSRKTQYF.

Comment on this clonotype: A much larger clone sits a single nucleotide away, making a read error possible. The chain employs TRBV12-3 or TRBV12-4 and TRBJ2-7; tentative D call: TRBD2 (6 bases). V was trimmed by 3 bases and J by 3 bases, leaving 12 bases between them. This CDR3 has 14 residues. The CDR3 DNA reads TGTGCCAGCAGTTTTGGTGGGGGGTACTACGAGCAGTACTTC. It translates to CASSFGGGYYEQYF.

Comments on this clonotype: Germline and junction disagree at one end, which may indicate a read error. This CDR3 reads CASSRQGLTVGETKYF. DNA for the CDR3: TGTGCCAGCAGTCGACAGGGGCTCACGGTTGGGGAGACCAAGTACTTC. This chain joins TRBV27 and TRBJ2-5, with TRBD1 matching 8 bases. The CDR3 is 16 residues long. CDR1 and CDR2 (germline): MNHEY, SMNVEV (reference sequence).

This clonotype came up many times. Written as DNA, the CDR3 is TGTGCCAGCAGCCAAGTAGCAGACAGGCATAATCAGCCCCAGCATTTT. Protein: CASSQVADRHNQPQHF. The V and J genes are TRBV14 and TRBJ1-5; D is possibly TRBD1 (6 bases). CDR1 and CDR2 (germline): SGHDN, FVKESK. The CDR3 length is 16 residues. The germline V and J ends were trimmed by 1 base and 4 bases, with 14 bases remaining between them.

This clonotype was seen many times. The chain recombines TRBV6-5 with TRBJ2-5; TRBD2 agrees at 14 bases. V gave up 8 bases and J gave up 5 bases; unmatched junction bases: 4. The CDR3 is 14 residues long. Germline V gene sequence: CDR1 MNHEY, CDR2 SVGAGI. CDR3 region: CASGLAGGGETQYF. The CDR3 bases are TGTGCCAGCGGACTAGCGGGAGGCGGGGAGACCCAGTACTTC.

The genes are TRBV10-2 and TRBJ1-2, with a possible D match to TRBD1 (6 bases). The length of the CDR3 is 11 residues. V lost 6 bases and J lost 8, with 10 bases in between. Germline V lookup: CDR1 WSHSY, CDR2 SAAADI. Here the CDR3 reads CASSGTGGYTF. CDR3 nucleotide sequence: TGCGCCAGCAGCGGCACAGGGGGCTACACCTTC.

This clonotype was seen many times. The V gene is TRBV14, the J gene TRBJ1-4, with 7 bases aligning to TRBD1. This CDR3 spans 15 amino acids. With V trimmed by 6 bases and J by 8 bases, 12 bases remained unmatched. The germline CDR1 and CDR2 sequences are SGHDN and FVKESK. The CDR3 sequence is CASRHSEGAEEKLFF. The CDR3, as DNA: TGTGCCAGCAGGCACTCTGAGGGGGCTGAAGAAAAACTGTTTTTT.

This clonotype was picked up many times. J is TRBJ2-7 and V is TRBV7-2; 7 nucleotides agree with TRBD2. CDR1 is SGHTA, CDR2 FQGNSA, per germline. CDR3 length: 15 amino acids. J lost 1 base, V lost 4 bases, and 7 bases had no gene match. CDR3 sequence reads: CASSWGGRDSYEQYF. CDR3 DNA sequence: TGTGCCAGCAGCTGGGGGGGGAGAGATTCCTACGAGCAGTACTTC.

This clonotype was seen only once. The CDR3 bases are TGTGCCATCAGTTACACGGGGGGGAACGAGCAGTACTTC. Translating it yields CAISYTGGNEQYF. The rearrangement uses TRBV10-3 and TRBJ2-7, with 8 bases fitting TRBD2. The V segment lost 5 bases and the J segment 5 bases; nucleotides outside the gene matches: 5. Looked up from germline, CDR1 is ENHRY and CDR2 is SYGVKD. The CDR3 covers 13 residues.

This clonotype came up once. A clone one base away is much larger, so this may be a read error. CDR3 sequence: CASSYVFGQGNSLLHF. The CDR3 DNA reads as TGTGCCAGCAGTTACGTCTTCGGACAGGGTAATTCACTCCTCCACTTT. The chain combines TRBV10-3 with TRBJ1-6; the match to TRBD1 covers 8 bases. The CDR3 has 16 amino acids. Germline V gives CDR1 ENHRY, CDR2 SYGVKD.